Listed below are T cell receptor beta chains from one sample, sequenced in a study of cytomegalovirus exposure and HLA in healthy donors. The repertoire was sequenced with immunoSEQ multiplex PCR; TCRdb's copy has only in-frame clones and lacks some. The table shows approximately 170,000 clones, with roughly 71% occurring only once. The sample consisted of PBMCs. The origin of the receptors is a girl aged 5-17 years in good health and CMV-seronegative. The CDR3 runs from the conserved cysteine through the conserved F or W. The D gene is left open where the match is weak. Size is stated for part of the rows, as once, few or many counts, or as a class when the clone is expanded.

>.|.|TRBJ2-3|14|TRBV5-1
CASSLVEGEDTQYF
TGCGCCAGCAGCTTGGTAGAGGGGGAAGATACGCAGTATTTT
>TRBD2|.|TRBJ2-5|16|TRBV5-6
CASSLRERGGRETQYF
TGTGCCAGCAGCTTGAGGGAGCGGGGGGGGCGAGAGACCCAGTACTTC
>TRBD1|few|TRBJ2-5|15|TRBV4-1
CASSPTGTGQETQYF
TGCGCCAGCAGTCCCACCGGGACAGGCCAAGAGACCCAGTACTTC
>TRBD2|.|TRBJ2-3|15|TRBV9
CASSISGGTGDTQYF
TGTGCCAGCAGCATTAGCGGGGGGACGGGAGATACGCAGTATTTT
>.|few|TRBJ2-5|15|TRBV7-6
CASSRGTDYQETQYF
TGTGCCAGCAGCCGCGGGACAGATTACCAAGAGACCCAGTACTTC
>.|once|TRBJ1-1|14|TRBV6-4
CASSEGAWNTEAFF
TGTGCCAGCAGTGAGGGGGCCTGGAACACTGAAGCTTTCTTT
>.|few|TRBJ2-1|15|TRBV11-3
CASSPGGLGNNEQFF
TGTGCCAGCAGCCCAGGGGGACTAGGGAACAATGAGCAGTTCTTC
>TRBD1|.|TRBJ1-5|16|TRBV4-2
CASSPDLGQGNQPQHF
TGTGCCAGCAGCCCCGACCTGGGACAGGGCAATCAGCCCCAGCATTTT
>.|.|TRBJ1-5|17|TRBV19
CASDPSRVGGSNQPQHF
TGTGCCAGTGACCCTTCCAGGGTCGGGGGTAGCAATCAGCCCCAGCATTTT
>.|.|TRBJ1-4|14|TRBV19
CASSIQGSNEKLFF
TGTGCCAGTAGTATTCAGGGATCTAATGAAAAACTGTTTTTT
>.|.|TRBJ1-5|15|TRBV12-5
CASGLGEFSNQPQHF
TGTGCTAGTGGTCTTGGGGAGTTCAGCAATCAGCCCCAGCATTTT
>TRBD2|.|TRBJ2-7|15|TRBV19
CASSPIEGLAGEQYF
TGTGCCAGTAGCCCCATTGAGGGCTTAGCGGGGGAGCAGTACTTC
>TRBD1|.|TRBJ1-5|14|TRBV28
CASSPGTADQPQHF
TGTGCCAGCAGTCCGGGGACAGCCGATCAGCCCCAGCATTTT
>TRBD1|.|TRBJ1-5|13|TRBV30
CAFRDRPNQPQHF
TGTGCCTTCCGGGACAGGCCGAATCAGCCCCAGCATTTT
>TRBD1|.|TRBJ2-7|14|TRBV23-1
CASLLGTGGNEQYF
TGCGCCAGCCTCTTAGGGACAGGGGGCAACGAGCAGTACTTC
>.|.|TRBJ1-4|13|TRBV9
CASSDGGDEKLFF
TGTGCCAGCAGCGACGGCGGCGATGAAAAACTGTTTTTT